Below, 11 T cell receptor beta chains from the same sample are listed, as sequenced in a study of shared clonotypes between healthy human individuals. Assay used: immunoSEQ multiplex PCR; TCRdb lists only in-frame clones, some missing. The table has roughly 1,500,000 clones, nearly 99% seen once. Sequenced sample: naive CD4+ T cells sorted from blood. Subset indicated: CD45RA+ positively selected. Every receptor here comes from a man aged 30 to 39 in good health.

The V gene is TRBV28, the J gene TRBJ1-5; 8 nucleotides align to TRBD1. The germline V gene has CDR1 MDHEN and CDR2 SYDVKM. The CDR3 consists of 18 residues. The trim removed 4 bases at V and 3 bases at J, leaving 14 bases unmatched. CDR3 nucleotides: TGTGCCAGCAGTTCCCGCCGGGACAGGAGCCATACCAATCAGCCCCAGCATTTT. It translates to CASSSRRDRSHTNQPQHF.

V and J are TRBV27 and TRBJ2-5, with D unclear. The CDR3 has 11 amino acids. Trimming took 7 bases from V and 7 from J, leaving 10 bases between them. Germline values: CDR1 MNHEY, CDR2 SMNVEV (reference sequence). The CDR3 sequence is CASTRGGTQYF. The CDR3 bases are TGTGCCAGCACACGAGGTGGGACCCAGTACTTC.

This chain joins TRBV6-5 and TRBJ2-7; 9 nucleotides align to TRBD2. CDR3 length: 14 residues. Germline V gene sequence: CDR1 MNHEY, CDR2 SVGAGI. V lost 8 bases to trimming and J lost 1 base; unmatched junction nucleotides: 6. Written as DNA, the CDR3 is TGTGCCAGCTCCGGAACTAGCGGGTCCTACGAGCAGTACTTC. It encodes CASSGTSGSYEQYF.

V gene TRBV14 combines with J gene TRBJ2-2, with 9 bases fitting TRBD2. Trimming at V came to 0 bases and at J to 1 base, leaving 6 bases not matched to a gene. Germline V gives CDR1 SGHDN, CDR2 FVKESK. This CDR3 is built from 18 residues. The CDR3 coding sequence is TGTGCCAGCAGCCAAGATCGGCCTAGCGGGGTGAACACCGGGGAGCTGTTTTTT. It translates to CASSQDRPSGVNTGELFF.

This rearrangement joins TRBV19 to TRBJ2-3, with D possibly TRBD1 on 5 matching bases. Germline CDR1 is LNHDA and CDR2 is SQIVND (reference sequence). The V gene lost 5 bases and the J gene lost 4 bases, with 13 bases spanning the gap. The CDR3 runs to 14 residues. The CDR3 here is CASSPRTRPDTQYF. The DNA of the CDR3 is TGTGCCAGTAGTCCCCGGACAAGACCAGATACGCAGTATTTT.

The chain couples TRBV10-2 to TRBJ2-1, with D possibly called TRBD1 or TRBD2 (5 bases each). In germline, CDR1 is WSHSY, CDR2 SAAADI. With 4 bases removed from V and 8 bases from J, the gap between germline ends came to 9 bases. This CDR3 contains 12 residues. CDR3 DNA sequence: TGCGCCAGCAGTGTGAGGGGCGATGAGCAGTTCTTC. It is translated as CASSVRGDEQFF.

V usage is TRBV14 and J usage is TRBJ2-1; the D is unclear. This CDR3 region has 15 residues. Between the trimmed V and J ends, which lost 0 bases and 6 bases, there was a span of 12 bases. Germline V gene data show CDR1 as SGHDN and CDR2 as FVKESK. The CDR3 protein is CASSQDLNRVNEQFF. CDR3 bases: TGTGCCAGCAGCCAAGATCTGAACCGCGTCAATGAGCAGTTCTTC.

The chain has TRBV6-1 and TRBJ2-2, with D perhaps TRBD1 (6 bases). The germline gives CDR1 MNHNS, CDR2 SASEGT. This CDR3 is 15 amino acids long. Trimming left V 6 bases short and J 0 bases short, with 11 bases between. The chain's CDR3 is CASRGHVSNTGELFF. CDR3 bases: TGTGCCAGCAGGGGACATGTGTCGAACACCGGGGAGCTGTTTTTT.

The V call is TRBV19, the J call TRBJ1-2; D unclear. The V and J ends lost 11 bases and 4 bases respectively, with 20 bases between them. Germline V gene lookup returns CDR1 LNHDA and CDR2 SQIVND (reference sequence). CDR3 length equals 14 residues. DNA for the CDR3: TGTGCCGCCACAGATCGGCAGGCCGTCTATGGCTACACCTTC. Translated, it gives CAATDRQAVYGYTF. The full variable domain, rest sourced from reference TRBV19 and TRBJ1-2, is DGGITQSPKYLFRKEGQNVTLSCEQNLNHDAMYWYRQDPGQGLRLIYYSQIVNDFQKGDIAEGYSVSREKKESFPLTVTSAQKNPTAFYLCAATDRQAVYGYTFGSGTRLTVV.

The rearrangement links TRBV28 to TRBJ1-5; no definite D call. Trimming took off 6 bases at V and 1 base at J, with 4 bases between the two ends. Germline CDR1 and CDR2: MDHEN and SYDVKM. The CDR3 runs to 12 residues. CDR3 protein: CASSQSNQPQHF. CDR3 coding DNA: TGTGCCAGCAGCCAGAGCAATCAGCCCCAGCATTTT.

The gene calls are TRBV5-4 and TRBJ2-1; D is possibly TRBD2 (6 bases). The germline V and J ends were trimmed by 4 bases and 0 bases, with 11 bases remaining between them. The CDR3 consists of 15 residues. Germline CDR1 reads SGHNT; CDR2 reads YYREEE (reference sequence). In nucleotides, the CDR3 is TGTGCCAGCAGCGGGACTCCCAGCTCCTACAATGAGCAGTTCTTC. This sequence encodes CASSGTPSSYNEQFF. Complete variable domain (other parts from reference TRBV5-4 and TRBJ2-1): ETGVTQSPTHLIKTRGQQVTLRCSSQSGHNTVSWYQQALGQGPQFIFQYYREEENGRGNFPPRFSGLQFPNYSSELNVNALELDDSALYLCASSGTPSSYNEQFFGPGTRLTVL.